Below are 25 T cell receptor beta chains sequenced from a single sample in a study of T cells after yellow fever vaccination. Using its own MiXCR run on the 5' RACE reads, TCRdb lists one record per CDR3 protein. Of some 500,000 distinct CDR3 sequences listed, about 13% are singletons. The sequenced sample was PBMCs, obtained on the day of the yellow fever booster vaccination. These receptors all come from a man younger than 45 who received the YFV17D yellow fever vaccine.

The CDR3 spells CASSPWEGSTDTQYF. Here the CDR3 DNA reads TGTGCCAGCAGTCCCTGGGAGGGGAGCACAGATACGCAGTATTTT. The rearrangement uses TRBV27 and TRBJ2-3, with 7 bases fitting TRBD2. J was trimmed by 0 bases and V by 5 bases; bases with no gene match: 5. Germline V lookup: CDR1 MNHEY, CDR2 SMNVEV (reference sequence). The CDR3 length is 15 residues.

Points on this clonotype: At one boundary the junction diverges from the germline segment, which might be a read error. This rearrangement joins TRBV20-1 to TRBJ2-7; a possible D gene is TRBD2 (6 bases). Germline values: CDR1 DFQATT, CDR2 SNEGSKA (reference sequence). The CDR3 is 16 residues long. CDR3 nucleotides: TGCTGTGCTATCCCTCCCTTTAGCGGCCTAGGGGACGAGCAGTACTTC. It encodes CCAIPPFSGLGDEQYF.

V usage is TRBV19 and J usage is TRBJ2-3; no reliable D call. V dropped 5 bases and J dropped 2 bases, with 11 bases sitting between them. The germline V gene encodes CDR1 LNHDA and CDR2 SQIVND (reference sequence). This CDR3 is 14 amino acids long. The CDR3 coding sequence is TGTGCCAGTAGTCCCGAAGCCTACACAGATACGCAGTATTTT. This encodes CASSPEAYTDTQYF.

The chain carries TRBV11-2 and TRBJ2-1, with 8 bases aligning to TRBD2. CDR1 and CDR2 from the germline V gene are SGHAT and FQNNGV. V trimming: 5 bases; J trimming: 3 bases; junction bases outside the gene matches: 6. The CDR3 covers 15 residues. The CDR3 DNA follows: TGTGCCAGCAGCACTTGGACTAGCCGCTACAATGAGCAGTTCTTC. Protein: CASSTWTSRYNEQFF.

This clonotype has a handful of counts. DNA of the CDR3: TGTGCCAGCAGTTGGGGGTTGGGACAGCCCCCGGTCGAGCAGTACTTC. Its protein is CASSWGLGQPPVEQYF. V usage is TRBV5-6 and J usage is TRBJ2-7; 7 bases are a match to TRBD1. The CDR3 is 16 residues long. The germline V gene has CDR1 SGHDT and CDR2 YYEEEE. Germline trimming cut 5 bases from V and 6 bases from J; bases unmatched to any gene: 17.

The rearrangement uses TRBV18 and TRBJ2-1, with TRBD2 matching 8 bases. Germline values: CDR1 KGHSH, CDR2 LQKENI. The CDR3 has 16 amino acids. V lost 4 bases, J lost 1 base, and 6 bases stayed unmatched. The CDR3 DNA is TGTGCCAGCTCACTAAACTTAGCGGGGTCCTACAATGAGCAGTTCTTC. Translating it yields CASSLNLAGSYNEQFF.

This clonotype was detected only a few times. The CDR3 is CASSLGGGFNEQYF. The DNA for the CDR3 is TGTGCCAGCAGTTTGGGGGGGGGTTTCAACGAGCAGTACTTC. The V call is TRBV27, the J call TRBJ2-7; the match to TRBD2 covers 7 bases. CDR1 is MNHEY, CDR2 SMNVEV, per germline (reference sequence). CDR3 length equals 14 residues. The V and J ends lost 3 bases and 5 bases, in that order; junction bases with no gene match: 7.

The chain links TRBV12-3 or TRBV12-4 to TRBJ2-7; 7 bases map to TRBD1. CDR3 size: 14 residues. Trimming cost V 6 bases and J 0 bases; bases outside gene matches: 5. CDR3 loop: CASRTGDSSYEQYF. The CDR3, as DNA: TGTGCCAGCAGAACAGGGGATTCCTCCTACGAGCAGTACTTC.

In this sample, this clonotype turned up a few times. V is TRBV12-3 or TRBV12-4 and J is TRBJ2-1, with D unclear. The CDR3 consists of 13 residues. The V gene lost 6 bases and the J gene lost 4 bases, with 10 bases spanning the gap. CDR3 sequence: CASRDSGYNEQFF. In DNA, the CDR3 is TGTGCCAGCAGAGACTCAGGTTACAATGAGCAGTTCTTC.

The chain recombines TRBV28 with TRBJ2-5, with TRBD2 as a possible D gene (5 bases). This CDR3 has 13 residues. Germline V gene lookup returns CDR1 MDHEN and CDR2 SYDVKM. The CDR3 here is CVTFGVVQETQYF. The CDR3 nucleotides read TGTGTCACCTTCGGGGTCGTCCAAGAGACCCAGTACTTC.

The CDR3 DNA is TGTGCCAGCGGGAAAGGACTAGGCTTCGAGACCCAGTACTTC. Its protein is CASGKGLGFETQYF. This rearrangement joins TRBV6-2 or TRBV6-3 to TRBJ2-5; the match to TRBD2 covers 7 bases. CDR1 is MNHEY and CDR2 is SVGEGT in the germline V gene. The CDR3 loop spans 14 amino acids. Trimming at V came to 8 bases and at J to 5 bases, leaving 11 bases not matched to a gene.

This clonotype has a handful of counts. This sequence joins TRBV4-3 and TRBJ2-1, with 13 bases identical to TRBD2. The germline V gene has CDR1 LGHNA and CDR2 YSLEER. The length of the CDR3 is 16 residues. With 2 bases clipped from V and 9 bases from J, the junction kept 7 bases outside the gene matches. The CDR3 spells CASSQFGTSGDFEQFF. The DNA of the CDR3 is TGCGCCAGCAGCCAATTCGGGACTAGCGGGGACTTTGAGCAGTTCTTC.

This clonotype has more than one count but fewer than ten. The chain joins TRBV5-1 to TRBJ2-3; 9 positions match TRBD2. Germline V gene sequence: CDR1 SGHRS, CDR2 YFSETQ. V gave up 2 bases and J gave up 2 bases; unmatched junction bases: 18. The CDR3 has 20 amino acids. The chain's CDR3 is CASSLGIRASGRKITDTQYF. DNA of the CDR3: TGCGCCAGCAGCTTAGGGATTCGGGCGAGCGGGAGGAAGATCACAGATACGCAGTATTTT. Complete variable domain (other parts from reference TRBV5-1 and TRBJ2-3): KAGVTQTPRYLIKTRGQQVTLSCSPISGHRSVSWYQQTPGQGLQFLFEYFSETQRNKGNFPGRFSGRQFSNSRSEMNVSTLELGDSALYLCASSLGIRASGRKITDTQYFGPGTRLTVL.

This clonotype was recorded many times. The V gene is TRBV10-3, the J gene TRBJ2-3; 12 bases fit TRBD2. V was clipped by 6 bases and J by 5 bases; unmatched bases: 6. This CDR3 comprises 15 residues. Germline V gene sequence: CDR1 ENHRY, CDR2 SYGVKD. The CDR3 nucleotides read TGTGCCATCAGAGACCCGGGACTAGCGGGAGATACGCAGTATTTT. Translation: CAIRDPGLAGDTQYF.

This clonotype was seen a few times. This chain links TRBV23-1 with TRBJ2-7, with a possible D match to TRBD1 (6 bases). TRBV23-1 is annotated as an ORF whose role is uncertain. Trimming stripped 9 bases from V and 2 bases from J, with 20 bases between. CDR3 size: 15 residues. The CDR3, as DNA: TGCGCCAGATCGGTGGGGACACCGCGCACCTACGAGCAGTACTTC. This sequence encodes CARSVGTPRTYEQYF.

This clonotype occurred many times. The chain links TRBV6-5 to TRBJ2-2; possibly TRBD2 for D (5 bases). V was pared by 0 bases and J by 5 bases, with 7 bases between. The CDR3 has 14 amino acids. From germline, CDR1 is MNHEY and CDR2 SVGAGI. Written as DNA, the CDR3 is TGTGCCAGCAGTTACTCGACGGGGACCGGGGAGCTGTTTTTT. This gives the protein CASSYSTGTGELFF.

This clonotype was detected a few times. The gene calls are TRBV28 and TRBJ2-4; 8 nucleotides agree with TRBD2. The CDR3 totals 14 residues. CDR1 and CDR2 from the germline V gene are MDHEN and SYDVKM. This chain's CDR3 is CAGGTSGAKNIQYF. The CDR3 DNA reads TGTGCTGGGGGTACTAGCGGTGCCAAAAACATTCAGTACTTC.

In its sample, this clonotype was seen a few times. V gene TRBV19 combines with J gene TRBJ2-1, with 9 positions matching TRBD2. Germline trimming cut 7 bases from V and 9 bases from J; bases unmatched to any gene: 10. Per germline, CDR1 LNHDA and CDR2 SQIVND (reference sequence). The CDR3 runs 14 residues. CDR3 residues: CASKGSGSLGEQFF. CDR3 coding DNA: TGTGCCAGTAAGGGTAGCGGGAGTTTAGGTGAGCAGTTCTTC.

This clonotype was found many times. The chain has TRBV21-1 and TRBJ2-1. TRBV21-1 has pseudogene status. CDR3 length: 15 residues. CDR3 region: CASSKRESSYNEQFF. CDR3 nucleotide sequence: TGTGCCAGCAGCAAACGAGAAAGCTCCTACAATGAGCAGTTCTTC.

V usage is TRBV7-8 and J usage is TRBJ2-7; 7 nucleotides line up with TRBD1. The V gene's germline CDR1 is SGHVS and CDR2 FQNEAQ. V was pared by 5 bases and J by 4 bases, with 8 bases of the junction left unmatched. This CDR3 contains 14 residues. CDR3 nucleotide sequence: TGTGCCAGCAGCCCTCCGGACAGGCTTTACGAGCAGTACTTC. It codes for CASSPPDRLYEQYF.

The chain has TRBV29-1 and TRBJ2-7; D perhaps matches TRBD2 (5 bases). This CDR3 has 12 amino acids. Trimming left V 3 bases short and J 2 bases short, with 8 bases between. Germline V gene data show CDR1 as SQVTM and CDR2 as ANQGSEA. The CDR3 sequence is CSVELGAYEQYF. In DNA form, the CDR3 reads TGCAGCGTTGAGCTGGGAGCCTACGAGCAGTACTTC.

V gene TRBV9 combines with J gene TRBJ2-3; D is possibly TRBD1 (7 bases). Trimming removed 0 bases from V and 2 bases from J, with 13 bases in between. The CDR3 is made up of 16 amino acids. Germline V gene sequence: CDR1 SGDLS, CDR2 YYNGEE. The CDR3 DNA is TGTGCCAGCAGCGTAGCTGGAGGGGGCCTCACAGATACGCAGTATTTT. It encodes CASSVAGGGLTDTQYF. The full variable domain, with the rest looked up from reference TRBV9 and TRBJ2-3, is DSGVTQTPKHLITATGQRVTLRCSPRSGDLSVYWYQQSLDQGLQFLIQYYNGEERAKGNILERFSAQQFPDLHSELNLSSLELGDSALYFCASSVAGGGLTDTQYFGPGTRLTVL.

This clonotype was detected only a few times. The CDR3 region has the DNA TGCGCCAGCAGCTCCGACAGGGTGAAGACTGATACGCAGTATTTT. Protein: CASSSDRVKTDTQYF. The J gene is TRBJ2-3, the V gene TRBV5-1, with 7 positions matching TRBD1. Germline V gives CDR1 SGHRS, CDR2 YFSETQ. This CDR3 is 15 amino acids long. V was clipped by 3 bases and J by 6 bases; unmatched bases: 10.

This clonotype was seen a few times. The genes are TRBV5-1 and TRBJ2-1, with D possibly being TRBD1 or TRBD2 (7 bases each). CDR1 and CDR2 (germline): SGHRS, YFSETQ. The CDR3 length is 17 residues. Trimming shortened V by 0 bases and J by 2 bases, and 15 bases separated the two germline ends. DNA of the CDR3: TGCGCCAGCAGCTTGGGGGAGGGACAGAACCCCTACAATGAGCAGTTCTTC. This encodes CASSLGEGQNPYNEQFF.

This clonotype came up a few times. The genes are TRBV4-3 and TRBJ2-3; D is unclear. The CDR3 is 15 amino acids. Germline loops: CDR1 LGHNA, CDR2 YSLEER. V was clipped by 0 bases and J by 4 bases, with 11 bases between them. This chain's CDR3 is CASSQEGNWADTQYF. The CDR3 DNA is TGCGCCAGCAGCCAAGAGGGGAATTGGGCAGATACGCAGTATTTT.